The next 29 T cell receptor beta chains were all read from a single sample in a study of cytomegalovirus exposure and HLA in healthy donors. PCR primers comprised 60 Vbeta and 13 Jbeta primers. Some clones are missing from TCRdb's copy, which holds only in-frame ones; the method was immunoSEQ multiplex PCR. The sample lists hundreds of thousands of clones, 80% to 90% occurring once. Sequencing was done on a sample of PBMCs. These receptors originate from a woman aged 18-30 years in good health and CMV-seronegative.

The V and J genes are TRBV30 and TRBJ1-2; D is perhaps TRBD1 (6 bases). Trimming removed 6 bases from V and 13 bases from J, with 18 bases in between. Germline V lookup: CDR1 GTSNPN, CDR2 SVGIG (reference sequence). The CDR3 is made up of 11 amino acids. The CDR3 coding sequence is TGTGCCTGCTCGACAGGTGGCCCCTGCACCTTC. Protein product: CACSTGGPCTF. The variable domain in full, completed from reference TRBV30 and TRBJ1-2, reads SQTIHQWPATLVQPVGSPLSLECTVEGTSNPNLYWYRQAAGRGLQLLFYSVGIGQISSEVPQNLSASRPQDRQFILSSKKLLLSDSGFYLCACSTGGPCTFGSGTRLTVV.

The chain uses TRBV5-8 and TRBJ2-5; 7 bases match TRBD2. The CDR3 has 16 residues. V lost 4 bases, J lost 5 bases, and 14 bases stayed unmatched. Germline-derived CDR1 and CDR2 are SGHTS and YDEGEE. In DNA form, the CDR3 reads TGTGCCAGCAGCCGCCATGCCTCTCTGGGAGGGGAGACCCAGTACTTC. Residues: CASSRHASLGGETQYF.

CDR3 in DNA: TGCGCCAGCAGGACAACAGGGTTCGGGGAGCTGTTTTTT. This codes for CASRTTGFGELFF. V and J are TRBV4-1 and TRBJ2-2; a weak D match, TRBD1 (6 bases). Germline values: CDR1 MGHRA, CDR2 YSYEKL. Deletions cut 6 bases from V and 7 bases from J, with 12 bases between. The CDR3 runs 13 residues.

CDR3 coding DNA: TGTGCCAGCAGCTTCAGGGCCCCCACCGGGGAGCTGTTTTTT. Its translation is CASSFRAPTGELFF. The gene calls are TRBV7-8 and TRBJ2-2, with D perhaps TRBD1 (5 bases). Germline CDR1 SGHVS, CDR2 FQNEAQ. The length of the CDR3 is 14 residues. Deletions cut 3 bases from V and 4 bases from J, with 9 bases between.

The chain joins TRBV5-1 to TRBJ2-1; 7 bases are a match to TRBD1. After removal of 3 bases from V and 2 bases from J, the junction contained 11 bases not matched to a gene. Germline CDR1 is SGHRS and CDR2 is YFSETQ. The CDR3 extends over 17 amino acids. This CDR3 is CASSWPSDRATYNEQFF. As DNA, the CDR3 is TGCGCCAGCAGCTGGCCTTCAGACAGGGCAACCTACAATGAGCAGTTCTTC.

V gene TRBV9 combines with J gene TRBJ2-1; maybe TRBD2 (5 bases). The germline V gene has CDR1 SGDLS and CDR2 YYNGEE. The CDR3 is made up of 17 amino acids. V shed 4 bases and J shed 7 bases, with 24 bases lying between them. CDR3 nucleotide sequence: TGTGCCAGCAGCCTAGACTACTCCCACATAGCCCGGAATGAGCAGTTCTTC. Residues: CASSLDYSHIARNEQFF. Full variable domain (remainder filled in from reference TRBV9 and TRBJ2-1): DSGVTQTPKHLITATGQRVTLRCSPRSGDLSVYWYQQSLDQGLQFLIQYYNGEERAKGNILERFSAQQFPDLHSELNLSSLELGDSALYFCASSLDYSHIARNEQFFGPGTRLTVL.

The chain joins TRBV30 to TRBJ2-7; D not resolved. This CDR3 contains 15 residues. Germline CDR1 and CDR2: GTSNPN and SVGIG (reference sequence). The ends were cut back, 3 bases at V and 6 bases at J, with 21 bases in the middle. In DNA form, the CDR3 reads TGTGCCTGGAGGCCGGTGGCTGGCGGTCGGCGCGAGCAGTACTTC. Its protein is CAWRPVAGGRREQYF.

V gene TRBV29-1 combines with J gene TRBJ2-1; D may be TRBD2 (6 bases). This CDR3 has 14 residues. Trimming left V 7 bases short and J 4 bases short, with 17 bases between. Germline V gene data show CDR1 as SQVTM and CDR2 as ANQGSEA. The CDR3 DNA follows: TGCAGCGCTGTCTCCGGGACTGGATACAATGAGCAGTTCTTC. This encodes CSAVSGTGYNEQFF.

This chain links TRBV14 with TRBJ1-3; a possible D gene is TRBD1 (6 bases). Deletions cut 4 bases from V and 0 bases from J, with 10 bases between. This CDR3 region has 15 residues. Germline V gene data show CDR1 as SGHDN and CDR2 as FVKESK. Here the CDR3 reads CASSRQAISGNTIYF. CDR3 coding DNA: TGTGCCAGCAGCCGACAGGCGATCTCTGGAAACACCATATATTTT.

The chain links TRBV7-8 to TRBJ1-3, with unresolved D. Trimming left V 3 bases short and J 3 bases short, with 6 bases between. The CDR3 length is 13 residues. The germline V gene has CDR1 SGHVS and CDR2 FQNEAQ. The CDR3 spells CASSFFSGNTIYF. The CDR3 bases are TGTGCCAGCAGCTTCTTCAGTGGAAACACCATATATTTT.

The chain has TRBV5-4 and TRBJ2-5; 8 nucleotides line up with TRBD2. The germline gives CDR1 SGHNT, CDR2 YYREEE (reference sequence). Unmatched junction bases numbered 4, after V lost 4 bases and J lost 2 bases. The CDR3 loop spans 14 amino acids. CDR3 protein: CASSRTGGQETQYF. CDR3 bases: TGTGCCAGCAGCAGAACGGGAGGGCAAGAGACCCAGTACTTC.

As to this clone: One end of the junction varies from germline; a read error may be responsible. The chain recombines TRBV12-5 with TRBJ2-3; weak D call: TRBD1 (6 bases). Germline V lookup: CDR1 LGHNT, CDR2 FRNRAP. This CDR3 contains 12 residues. The DNA for the CDR3 is TGCGCAGGGGATTGGGACACAGATACGCAGTATTTT. Protein: CAGDWDTDTQYF.

The rearrangement joins TRBV10-3 to TRBJ1-1; D may be TRBD1 (5 bases). V lost 7 bases, J lost 1 base, and 10 bases lay in between. Germline V gene lookup returns CDR1 ENHRY and CDR2 SYGVKD. The CDR3 runs 13 residues. For the CDR3, the DNA is TGTGCCATCACTCTCAGGGAGAACACTGAAGCTTTCTTT. Translating gives CAITLRENTEAFF.

The chain employs TRBV19 and TRBJ1-2; the match to TRBD1 covers 9 bases. CDR3 length: 16 amino acids. The V and J ends lost 1 base and 4 bases, in that order; junction bases with no gene match: 7. From germline, CDR1 is LNHDA and CDR2 SQIVND (reference sequence). CDR3 protein: CASSIAGQGYLYGYTF. CDR3 sequence (DNA): TGTGCCAGTAGTATAGCGGGACAGGGTTACCTCTATGGCTACACCTTC.

The rearrangement uses TRBV27 and TRBJ2-5; 7 bases are a match to TRBD2. The CDR3 sequence is 12 residues long. Germline CDR1 reads MNHEY; CDR2 reads SMNVEV (reference sequence). With 11 bases clipped from V and 2 bases from J, the junction kept 5 bases outside the gene matches. CDR3 amino acids: CAGRGVQETQYF. The CDR3 region has the DNA TGTGCCGGGAGGGGTGTTCAAGAGACCCAGTACTTC.

The rearrangement uses TRBV4-2 and TRBJ1-1, with 7 bases lining up with TRBD1. There are 18 residues in the CDR3. The junction had 13 bases not matched to a gene; V was cut back by 1 base and J by 2 bases. Germline CDR1 LGHNA, CDR2 YNFKEQ. The CDR3 DNA is TGTGCCAGCAGCCAAGGTAACCCGGGACAGTCTCTAAACACTGAAGCTTTCTTT. Its translation is CASSQGNPGQSLNTEAFF.

V and J are TRBV9 and TRBJ1-6, with 10 bases that match TRBD1. Germline CDR1 and CDR2: SGDLS and YYNGEE. Losses at the gene ends were 3 bases for V and 13 bases for J; bases not matched to a gene: 7. The CDR3 extends over 14 amino acids. The CDR3 region is CASSAGQGESPLHF. Written as DNA, the CDR3 is TGTGCCAGCAGCGCAGGACAGGGGGAGTCCCCCCTCCACTTT.

The chain employs TRBV6-6 and TRBJ1-5, with 7 bases lining up with TRBD1. This CDR3 has 16 amino acids. The V and J ends lost 7 bases and 2 bases, in that order; junction bases with no gene match: 11. Germline V gene data show CDR1 as MNHNY and CDR2 as SVGAGI (reference sequence). The CDR3 loop is CASTVGTAKGNQPQHF. The CDR3 nucleotides are TGTGCCAGCACCGTGGGGACAGCGAAAGGCAATCAGCCCCAGCATTTT.

The V call is TRBV7-6, the J call TRBJ2-5, with 7 bases matching TRBD1. Germline V lookup: CDR1 SGHVS, CDR2 FNYEAQ. J lost 4 bases, V lost 5 bases, and 7 bases had no gene match. The CDR3 consists of 14 residues. CDR3 protein: CASSPRQGRETQYF. CDR3 nucleotide sequence: TGTGCCAGCAGCCCCCGACAGGGCCGAGAGACCCAGTACTTC.

The V gene is TRBV5-1, the J gene TRBJ1-2; 8 positions match TRBD1. Germline assignment: CDR1 SGHRS and CDR2 YFSETQ. The CDR3 has 13 residues. Trimming at V came to 4 bases and at J to 6 bases, leaving 5 bases not matched to a gene. The CDR3 nucleotides are TGCGCCAGCAGCCCCCGGACAGGGAATGGCTACACCTTC. This codes for CASSPRTGNGYTF.

This clone was observed a handful of times. The chain combines TRBV7-9 with TRBJ1-1, with 7 nucleotides matching TRBD1. Per germline, CDR1 SEHNR and CDR2 FQNEAQ (reference sequence). The CDR3 spans 14 residues. The ends lost 5 bases at V and 5 bases at J; junction bases unmatched: 8. CDR3 sequence reads: CASSGSGGKTEAFF. CDR3 nucleotides: TGTGCCAGCAGCGGATCAGGGGGAAAGACTGAAGCTTTCTTT.

The chain carries TRBV7-6 and TRBJ2-6, with D possibly TRBD2 on 5 matching bases. Germline loops: CDR1 SGHVS, CDR2 FNYEAQ. This CDR3 is 15 amino acids long. V lost 1 base and J 2 bases, leaving 6 bases between the germline ends. CDR3 nucleotide sequence: TGTGCCAGCAGCTTAGACGGGGCTGGGGCCAACGTCCTGACTTTC. This translates into CASSLDGAGANVLTF.

The rearrangement uses TRBV6-5 and TRBJ2-1; D remains unclear. V was clipped by 7 bases and J by 6 bases, with 7 bases between them. From germline, CDR1 is MNHEY and CDR2 SVGAGI. The CDR3 is 11 amino acids. The CDR3 sequence: CASKLANEQFF. For the CDR3, the DNA is TGTGCCAGCAAACTCGCCAATGAGCAGTTCTTC.

This chain uses TRBV19 with TRBJ2-5; D is unresolved. CDR1 LNHDA and CDR2 SQIVND come from the germline V gene (reference sequence). Trimming took off 4 bases at V and 0 bases at J, with 12 bases between the two ends. This CDR3 has 15 amino acids. The CDR3 protein is CASSKRRTNQETQYF. The CDR3 DNA follows: TGTGCCAGTAGTAAGCGCAGAACCAACCAAGAGACCCAGTACTTC.

V and J are TRBV10-3 and TRBJ2-7; 8 bases fit TRBD2. Unmatched junction bases numbered 10, after V lost 6 bases and J lost 0 bases. CDR1 and CDR2 from the germline V gene are ENHRY and SYGVKD. This CDR3 spans 16 amino acids. The CDR3, as DNA: TGTGCCATCAGCGACTTTAGCGGGACCCTCTCCTACGAGCAGTACTTC. Translated: CAISDFSGTLSYEQYF.

This chain connects TRBV25-1 to TRBJ1-2; unclear D gene. The CDR3 is made up of 14 amino acids. From germline, CDR1 is MGHDK and CDR2 SYGVNS. V was shortened by 3 bases and J by 6 bases, with 14 bases between the two germline ends. CDR3 nucleotide sequence: TGTGCCAGCAGTGACCCGGGTACTATCGATGGCTACACCTTC. Protein: CASSDPGTIDGYTF.

This clone was recorded only once. The V call is TRBV27, the J call TRBJ2-3; TRBD1 matches at 7 bases. Germline lookup yields CDR1 MNHEY and CDR2 SMNVEV (reference sequence). With 2 bases clipped from V and 4 bases from J, the junction kept 6 bases outside the gene matches. The CDR3 sequence is 15 residues long. The CDR3 bases are TGTGCCAGCAGTTTAGGCCAGGGGGAATCAGATACGCAGTATTTT. Translated, it gives CASSLGQGESDTQYF.

The V call is TRBV15, the J call TRBJ2-7; weak D call: TRBD1 (5 bases). The germline CDR1 and CDR2 sequences are LNHNV and YYDKDF (reference sequence). Trimming removed 1 base at V and 0 bases at J, with 10 bases between. There are 15 residues in the CDR3. The CDR3 nucleotides are TGTGCCACCAGCAGAGGGCAGGGAAGCTCCTACGAGCAGTACTTC. Amino acid sequence: CATSRGQGSSYEQYF.

V is TRBV4-3 and J is TRBJ2-3; maybe TRBD2 (6 bases). Looked up from germline, CDR1 is LGHNA and CDR2 is YSLEER. The V gene lost 4 bases and the J gene lost 6 bases, with 8 bases spanning the gap. This CDR3 comprises 12 residues. CDR3: CASSRGVDTQYF. CDR3 in DNA: TGCGCCAGCAGCCGCGGGGTGGATACGCAGTATTTT.